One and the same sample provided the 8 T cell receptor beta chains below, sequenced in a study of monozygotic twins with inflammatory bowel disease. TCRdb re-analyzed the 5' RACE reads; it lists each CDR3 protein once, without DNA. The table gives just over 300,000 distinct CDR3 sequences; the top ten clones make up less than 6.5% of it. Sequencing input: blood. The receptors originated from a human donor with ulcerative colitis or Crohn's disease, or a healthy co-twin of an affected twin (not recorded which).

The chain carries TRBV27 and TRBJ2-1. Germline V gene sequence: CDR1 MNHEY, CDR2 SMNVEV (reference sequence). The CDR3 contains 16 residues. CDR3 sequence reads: CASSLLAGIPYNEQFF.

Here the CDR3 reads CASEQATNTEAFF. The chain combines TRBV18 with TRBJ1-1; absent DNA, TCRdb's TRBD1 call cannot be checked. The length of the CDR3 is 13 residues. Germline V gene data show CDR1 as KGHSH and CDR2 as LQKENI.

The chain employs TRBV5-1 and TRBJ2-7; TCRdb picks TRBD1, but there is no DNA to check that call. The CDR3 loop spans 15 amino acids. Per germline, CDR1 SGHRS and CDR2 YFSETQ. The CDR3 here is CASSPDPGGTYEQYF.

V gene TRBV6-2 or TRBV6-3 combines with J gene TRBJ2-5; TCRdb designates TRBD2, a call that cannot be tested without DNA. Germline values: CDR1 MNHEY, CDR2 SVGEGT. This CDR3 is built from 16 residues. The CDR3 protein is CASRKELAGVRETQYF.

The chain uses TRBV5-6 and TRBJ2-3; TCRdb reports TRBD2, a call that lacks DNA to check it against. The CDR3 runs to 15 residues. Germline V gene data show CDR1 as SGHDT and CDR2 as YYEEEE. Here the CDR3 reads CASSRVGPGTDTQYF.

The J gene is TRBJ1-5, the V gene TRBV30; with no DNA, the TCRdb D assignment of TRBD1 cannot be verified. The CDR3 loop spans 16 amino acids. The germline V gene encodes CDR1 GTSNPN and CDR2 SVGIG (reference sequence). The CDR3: CAWSGADRQVNQPQHF.

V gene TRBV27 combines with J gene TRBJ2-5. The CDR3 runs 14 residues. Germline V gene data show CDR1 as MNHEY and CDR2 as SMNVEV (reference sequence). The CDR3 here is CASSFQTSRETQYF.

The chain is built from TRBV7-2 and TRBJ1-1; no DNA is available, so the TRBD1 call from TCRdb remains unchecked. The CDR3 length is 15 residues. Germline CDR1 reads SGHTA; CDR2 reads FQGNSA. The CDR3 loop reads CASSLKGQRAAEAFF.